This TCR beta chain was sequenced during a study of cytomegalovirus exposure and HLA in healthy donors. There are 14 residues in the CDR3. J was trimmed by 3 bases and V by 5 bases; bases with no gene match: 2. Germline CDR1 SGHDN, CDR2 FVKESK. Primers for the PCR totalled 60 Vbeta and 13 Jbeta. This table comes from immunoSEQ multiplex PCR, and its TCRdb copy is limited to in-frame clones, with some not included. The profile shows roughly 45,000 clones, roughly half of them singletons. Findings and caveats of the study: Apparent HLA restriction characterized most CMV-associated TCR beta chains in a later analysis. In a later analysis, across HLA loci, associated TCR counts were highest for DRB1, lowest for HLA-C.

Worth noting for this clone: Its antigen remains unknown.

The receptor was isolated from a man aged 60 to 75 in good health and CMV-seronegative. The chain joins TRBV14 to TRBJ2-5, with 11 nucleotides matching TRBD1. The specimen sequenced was PBMCs. DNA of the CDR3: TGTGCCAGCAGCAGGACAGGGGGCAAAGAGACCCAGTACTTC. Protein sequence: CASSRTGGKETQYF.